The entry below gives a single T cell receptor (beta chain) sequence along with its context. Its cognate antigen is unknown. As it was prepared, the TCRbeta library received unique molecular identifiers. Each CDR3 protein is one row after TCRdb ran MiXCR on the PCR reads. The data show around 370,000 distinct CDR3 sequences, around 15% seen once. The germline V gene encodes CDR1 DFQATT and CDR2 SNEGSKA (reference sequence). CDR3 length: 12 amino acids. Trimming took off 0 bases at V and 3 bases at J, with 6 bases between the two ends. This entry comes from a study of T-cell reconstitution after alpha-beta-depleted transplantation in children. Study-wide results and caveats: T-cell numbers and diversity, one year after transplant, stemmed largely from T cells that were newly produced.

The gene calls are TRBV20-1 and TRBJ2-7; no reliable D call. Specimen: PBMCs, mostly from graft donor cells, collected 360 days after TCRalphabeta/CD19-depleted stem cell transplant. The receptor was derived from a male patient under 10 years old who had a stem cell transplant for acute lymphoblastic leukemia, so the T cells may come from the graft donor. In nucleotides, the CDR3 is TGCAGTGCTAGAGACCCGTTCTACGAGCAGTACTTC. This codes for CSARDPFYEQYF.